The rows below give T cell receptor beta chains drawn from one sample of a study of T cells in Graves' hyperthyroidism and ophthalmopathy. TCRdb re-analysed the multiplex PCR reads in MiXCR, keeping a single row per CDR3 protein. The table includes 500,000 to 600,000 distinct CDR3 sequences, 20% detected once. The sample was blood. These receptors all stem from a man between 35 and 55 years old with Graves' ophthalmopathy. Each CDR3 is given with its conserved first and last residue. The order of the fields is V gene, J gene, clone size, D gene, CDR3 protein, CDR3 DNA. D genes are given only for firm matches. Rows give clone size only sometimes, using once, few, many, or a class for an expanded clone.

V: TRBV7-2
J: TRBJ1-1
size: many
D: TRBD1
CDR3: CASSWGTVNTEAFF
DNA: TGTGCCAGCAGCTGGGGGACAGTTAACACTGAAGCTTTCTTT

V: TRBV5-1
J: TRBJ2-5
size: few
D: .
CDR3: CASRRSQETQYF
DNA: TGCGCCAGCAGGCGCAGCCAAGAGACCCAGTACTTC

V: TRBV19
J: TRBJ2-2
size: .
D: .
CDR3: CASKDRNTGELFF
DNA: TGTGCCAGTAAGGACAGGAACACCGGGGAGCTGTTTTTT

V: TRBV19
J: TRBJ1-6
size: .
D: .
CDR3: CASGTGNSPLHF
DNA: TGTGCCAGTGGAACAGGGAATTCACCCCTCCACTTT

V: TRBV4-3
J: TRBJ2-5
size: .
D: TRBD2
CDR3: CASSQDWNSGRAGETQYF
DNA: TGCGCCAGCAGCCAAGATTGGAATAGCGGGAGGGCTGGGGAGACCCAGTACTTC

V: TRBV7-9
J: TRBJ2-1
size: many
D: .
CDR3: CASSPKRRLGNEQFF
DNA: TGTGCCAGCAGCCCGAAGAGACGGTTAGGAAATGAGCAGTTCTTC

V: TRBV18
J: TRBJ1-2
size: once
D: .
CDR3: CASSPPPTGGPYGYTF
DNA: TGTGCCAGCTCACCTCCTCCGACGGGCGGGCCCTATGGCTACACCTTC

V: TRBV7-2
J: TRBJ1-2
size: many
D: .
CDR3: CASSPPSGYYGYTF
DNA: TGTGCCAGCAGCCCCCCTTCAGGCTACTATGGCTACACCTTC

V: TRBV30
J: TRBJ2-7
size: many
D: .
CDR3: CAWVRRGFNEQYF
DNA: TGTGCCTGGGTCAGGAGGGGATTCAACGAGCAGTACTTC

V: TRBV12-3/TRBV12-4
J: TRBJ1-1
size: once
D: .
CDR3: CASSYTAVLNTEAFF
DNA: TGTGCCAGCAGTTATACAGCCGTTTTGAACACTGAAGCTTTCTTT

V: TRBV5-6
J: TRBJ2-5
size: .
D: .
CDR3: CASSLGTDRQETQYF
DNA: TGTGCCAGCAGCTTGGGAACCGACAGGCAAGAGACCCAGTACTTC

V: TRBV7-9
J: TRBJ2-2
size: few
D: .
CDR3: CASSRDKTWGGELFF
DNA: TGTGCCAGCAGCCGGGACAAAACCTGGGGCGGGGAGCTGTTTTTT